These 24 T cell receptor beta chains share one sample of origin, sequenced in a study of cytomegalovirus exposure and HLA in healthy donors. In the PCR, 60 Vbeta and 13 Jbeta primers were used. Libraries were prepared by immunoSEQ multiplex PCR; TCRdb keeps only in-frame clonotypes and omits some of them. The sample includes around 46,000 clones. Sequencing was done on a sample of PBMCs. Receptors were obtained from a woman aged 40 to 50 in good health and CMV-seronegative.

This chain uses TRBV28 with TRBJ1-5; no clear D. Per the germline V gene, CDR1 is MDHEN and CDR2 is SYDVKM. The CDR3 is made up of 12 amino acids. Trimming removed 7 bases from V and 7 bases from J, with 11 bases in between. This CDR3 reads CASTVAGQPQHF. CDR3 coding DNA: TGTGCCAGCACCGTCGCGGGGCAGCCCCAGCATTTT.

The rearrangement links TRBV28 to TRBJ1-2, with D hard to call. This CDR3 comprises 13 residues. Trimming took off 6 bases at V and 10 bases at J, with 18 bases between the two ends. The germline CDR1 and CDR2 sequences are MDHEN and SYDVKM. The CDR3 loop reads CASRVTGSLTYTF. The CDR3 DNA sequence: TGTGCCAGCAGGGTCACCGGGTCCTTGACCTACACCTTC.

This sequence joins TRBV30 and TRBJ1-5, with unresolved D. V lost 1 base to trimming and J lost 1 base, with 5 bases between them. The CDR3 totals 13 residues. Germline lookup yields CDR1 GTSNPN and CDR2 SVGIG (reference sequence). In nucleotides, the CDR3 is TGTGCCTGGAGTGAACAAAGCAATCAGCCCCAGCATTTT. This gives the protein CAWSEQSNQPQHF.

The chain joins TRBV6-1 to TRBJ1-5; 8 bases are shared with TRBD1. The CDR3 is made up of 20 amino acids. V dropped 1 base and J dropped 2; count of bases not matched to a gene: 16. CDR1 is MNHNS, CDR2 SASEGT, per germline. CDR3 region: CASSEVRGRGRGVGNQPQHF. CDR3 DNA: TGTGCCAGCAGTGAAGTTAGGGGCAGGGGGCGAGGTGTCGGCAATCAGCCCCAGCATTTT.

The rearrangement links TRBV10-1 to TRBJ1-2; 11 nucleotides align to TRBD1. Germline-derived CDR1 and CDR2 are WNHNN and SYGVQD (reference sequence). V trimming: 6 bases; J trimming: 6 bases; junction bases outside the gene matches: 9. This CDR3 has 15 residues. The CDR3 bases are TGCGCCAGCAGAGCTCGCCGGGACAGGGGGGATGGCTACACCTTC. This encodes CASRARRDRGDGYTF.

The chain's CDR3 is CASRPRAANSGNTIYF. For the CDR3, the DNA is TGTGCCAGCAGGCCGAGGGCAGCCAACTCTGGAAACACCATATATTTT. V gene TRBV7-2 combines with J gene TRBJ1-3; the D is unclear. This CDR3 has 16 amino acids. V was trimmed by 6 bases and J by 0 bases, leaving 15 bases between them. From germline, CDR1 is SGHTA and CDR2 FQGNSA.

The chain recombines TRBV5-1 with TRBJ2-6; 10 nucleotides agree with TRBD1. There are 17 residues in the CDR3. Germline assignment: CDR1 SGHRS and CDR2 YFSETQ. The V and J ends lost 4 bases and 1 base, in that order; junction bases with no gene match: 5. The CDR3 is CASSLGQGVSGANVLTF. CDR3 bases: TGCGCCAGCAGCCTTGGACAGGGGGTTTCTGGGGCCAACGTCCTGACTTTC.

CDR3 in DNA: TGTGCCAGCAGGCGAAAAGGGGGAGGAAACACCATATATTTT. It codes for CASRRKGGGNTIYF. The chain carries TRBV2 and TRBJ1-3; D is possibly TRBD1 (6 bases). V lost 6 bases and J 4 bases, leaving 13 bases between the germline ends. The CDR3 extends over 14 amino acids. CDR1 SNHLY and CDR2 FYNNEI come from the germline V gene.

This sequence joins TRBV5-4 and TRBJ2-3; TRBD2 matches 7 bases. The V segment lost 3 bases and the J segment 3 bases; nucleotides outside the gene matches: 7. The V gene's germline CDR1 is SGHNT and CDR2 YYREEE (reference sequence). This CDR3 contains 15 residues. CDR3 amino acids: CASSSDGGGTDTQYF. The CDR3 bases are TGTGCCAGCAGCTCGGATGGGGGGGGAACAGATACGCAGTATTTT.

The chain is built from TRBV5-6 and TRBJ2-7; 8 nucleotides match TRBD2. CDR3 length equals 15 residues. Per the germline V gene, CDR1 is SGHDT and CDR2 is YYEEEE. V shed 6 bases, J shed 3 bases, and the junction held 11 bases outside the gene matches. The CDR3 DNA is TGTGCCAGCAACCCCCTAGCGGGTGACGTCTACGAGCAGTACTTC. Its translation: CASNPLAGDVYEQYF.

The CDR3 protein is CASSYPDRTETEAFF. DNA for the CDR3: TGTGCCAGCAGTTATCCGGACAGAACGGAAACTGAAGCTTTCTTT. The V and J genes are TRBV28 and TRBJ1-1, with D maybe TRBD1 (6 bases). The V end lost 4 bases, the J end lost 5 bases, and 17 bases lay between the germline ends. This CDR3 region has 15 residues. Germline loops: CDR1 MDHEN, CDR2 SYDVKM. Full variable domain (outside the CDR3, taken from reference TRBV28 and TRBJ1-1): DVKVTQSSRYLVKRTGEKVFLECVQDMDHENMFWYRQDPGLGLRLIYFSYDVKMKEKGDIPEGYSVSREKKERFSLILESASTNQTSMYLCASSYPDRTETEAFFGQGTRLTVV.

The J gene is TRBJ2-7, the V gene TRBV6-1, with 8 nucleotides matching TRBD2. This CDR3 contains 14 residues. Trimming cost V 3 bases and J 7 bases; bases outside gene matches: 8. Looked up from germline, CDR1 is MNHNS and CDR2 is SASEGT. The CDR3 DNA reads TGTGCCAGCAGTGATCAAGCGGGAGTTGGGGAGCAGTACTTC. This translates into CASSDQAGVGEQYF.

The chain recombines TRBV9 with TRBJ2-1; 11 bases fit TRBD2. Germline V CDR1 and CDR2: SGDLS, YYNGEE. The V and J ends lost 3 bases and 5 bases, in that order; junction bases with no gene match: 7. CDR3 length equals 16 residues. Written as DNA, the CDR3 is TGTGCCAGCAGCGCGATTAGCGGGAGGGCCCACAATGAGCAGTTCTTC. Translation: CASSAISGRAHNEQFF.

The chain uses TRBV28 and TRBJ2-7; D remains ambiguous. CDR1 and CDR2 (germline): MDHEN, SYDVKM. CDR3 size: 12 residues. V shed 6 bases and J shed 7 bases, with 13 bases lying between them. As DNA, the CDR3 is TGTGCCAGCAGGGAGTCGACGCGGGAGCAGTACTTC. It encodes CASRESTREQYF.

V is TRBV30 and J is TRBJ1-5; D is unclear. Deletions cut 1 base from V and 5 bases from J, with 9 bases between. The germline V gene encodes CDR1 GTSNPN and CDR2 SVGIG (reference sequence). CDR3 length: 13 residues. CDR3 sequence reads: CAWSGQVHQPQHF. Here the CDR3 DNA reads TGTGCCTGGAGTGGACAAGTACATCAGCCCCAGCATTTT.

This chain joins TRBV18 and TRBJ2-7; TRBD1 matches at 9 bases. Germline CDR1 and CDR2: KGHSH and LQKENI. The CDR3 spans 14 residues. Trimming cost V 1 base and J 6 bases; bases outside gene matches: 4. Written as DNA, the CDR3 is TGTGCCAGCTCACCACGGACAGGGGATGCCGAGCAGTACTTC. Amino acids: CASSPRTGDAEQYF.

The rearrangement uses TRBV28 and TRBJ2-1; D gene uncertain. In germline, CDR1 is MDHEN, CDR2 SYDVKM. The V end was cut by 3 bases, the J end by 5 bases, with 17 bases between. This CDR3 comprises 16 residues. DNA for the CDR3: TGTGCCAGCAGTTTTAGGCCGACTGGAATCAACAATGAGCAGTTCTTC. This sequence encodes CASSFRPTGINNEQFF.

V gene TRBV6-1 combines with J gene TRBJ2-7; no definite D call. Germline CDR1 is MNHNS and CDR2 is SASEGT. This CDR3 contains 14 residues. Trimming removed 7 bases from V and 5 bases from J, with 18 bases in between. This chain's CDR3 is CASIPSVQFHEQYF. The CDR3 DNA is TGTGCCAGCATCCCCTCGGTACAGTTCCACGAGCAGTACTTC.

This chain's CDR3 is CASSAGTGGRMAFF. The CDR3 bases are TGTGCCAGCAGCGCCGGGACAGGGGGCCGGATGGCTTTCTTT. V gene TRBV7-9 combines with J gene TRBJ1-1, with TRBD1 identical over 12 bases. This CDR3 comprises 14 residues. The germline CDR1 and CDR2 sequences are SEHNR and FQNEAQ (reference sequence). Losses at the gene ends were 5 bases for V and 11 bases for J; bases not matched to a gene: 9.

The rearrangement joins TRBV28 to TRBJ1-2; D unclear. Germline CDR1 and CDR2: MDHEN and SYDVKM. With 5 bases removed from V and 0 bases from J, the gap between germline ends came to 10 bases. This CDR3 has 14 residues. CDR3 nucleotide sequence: TGTGCCAGCAGTCGTTCATCGGCTAACTATGGCTACACCTTC. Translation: CASSRSSANYGYTF.

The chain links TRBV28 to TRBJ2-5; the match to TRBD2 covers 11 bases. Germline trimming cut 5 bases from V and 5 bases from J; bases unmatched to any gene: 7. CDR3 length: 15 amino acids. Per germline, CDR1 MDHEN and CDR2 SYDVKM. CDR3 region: CASSRPLAGGETQYF. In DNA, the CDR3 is TGTGCCAGCAGTCGCCCTTTAGCGGGAGGGGAGACCCAGTACTTC.

CDR3 DNA sequence: TGCGCCAGCAGCCAGGCTAGCGGCCTTGCCTACGAGCAGTACTTC. Protein: CASSQASGLAYEQYF. The rearrangement links TRBV4-1 to TRBJ2-7, with 7 bases aligning to TRBD2. Unmatched junction bases numbered 7, after V lost 3 bases and J lost 2 bases. In germline, CDR1 is MGHRA, CDR2 YSYEKL. The CDR3 sequence is 15 residues long.

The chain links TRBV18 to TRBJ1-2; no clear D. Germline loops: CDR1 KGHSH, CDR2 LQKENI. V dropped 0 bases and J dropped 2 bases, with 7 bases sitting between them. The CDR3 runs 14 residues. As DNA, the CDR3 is TGTGCCAGCTCACCACCGCCCGAGAACTATGGCTACACCTTC. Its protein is CASSPPPENYGYTF.

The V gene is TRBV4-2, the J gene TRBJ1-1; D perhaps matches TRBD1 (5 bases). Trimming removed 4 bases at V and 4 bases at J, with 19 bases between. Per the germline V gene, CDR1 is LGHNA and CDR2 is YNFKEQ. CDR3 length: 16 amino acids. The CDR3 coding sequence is TGTGCCAGCAGCCCGAGGACATCCCGGGGAGGCACTGAAGCTTTCTTT. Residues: CASSPRTSRGGTEAFF.